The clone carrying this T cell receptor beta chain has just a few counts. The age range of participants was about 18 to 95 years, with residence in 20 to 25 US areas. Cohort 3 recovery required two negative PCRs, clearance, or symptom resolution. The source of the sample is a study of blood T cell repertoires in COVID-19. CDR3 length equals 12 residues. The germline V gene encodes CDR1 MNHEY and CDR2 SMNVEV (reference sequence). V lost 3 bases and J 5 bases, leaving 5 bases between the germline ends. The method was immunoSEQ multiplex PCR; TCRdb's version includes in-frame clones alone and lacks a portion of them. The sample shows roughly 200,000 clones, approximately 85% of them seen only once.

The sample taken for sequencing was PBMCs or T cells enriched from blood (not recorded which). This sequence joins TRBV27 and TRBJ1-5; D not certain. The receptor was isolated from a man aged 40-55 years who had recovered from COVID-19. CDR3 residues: CASSFLDQPQHF. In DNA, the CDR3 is TGTGCCAGCAGTTTTCTCGATCAGCCCCAGCATTTT.